This T cell receptor beta chain was sequenced for a study of regulatory T cells in long-lasting Graves disease. Per the germline V gene, CDR1 is LNHDA and CDR2 is SQIVND (reference sequence). The CDR3 is 13 residues long. Time point defined: newly diagnosed GD, antithyroid drugs for less than 3 months. PBMCs were the source of the RNA used for TCR sequencing. Of note for this clonotype: This sequence may be a read error, since a much larger clone differs from it by one base.

Construction of the TCR beta libraries employed iRepertoire HTBI primers in conjunction with Arm-PCR of CDR3 regions. Via MiXCR, TCRdb re-called the multiplex PCR reads, giving one row per CDR3 protein. The sample shows hundreds of thousands of distinct CDR3 sequences, 15% of them seen only once. These data are also associated with another study on T cells in Graves' hyperthyroidism and ophthalmopathy.

The chain carries TRBV19 and TRBJ2-3; no firm D call. The sequences come from peripheral blood mononuclear cells (PBMCs), collected at new diagnosis, from a patient treated with antithyroid drugs. The receptor's source is a woman between 40 and 50 years old with Graves disease. The CDR3 nucleotides read TGTGCCAATAGTAGGGCGGATACAGATACGCAGTATTTT. Translation: CANSRADTDTQYF.